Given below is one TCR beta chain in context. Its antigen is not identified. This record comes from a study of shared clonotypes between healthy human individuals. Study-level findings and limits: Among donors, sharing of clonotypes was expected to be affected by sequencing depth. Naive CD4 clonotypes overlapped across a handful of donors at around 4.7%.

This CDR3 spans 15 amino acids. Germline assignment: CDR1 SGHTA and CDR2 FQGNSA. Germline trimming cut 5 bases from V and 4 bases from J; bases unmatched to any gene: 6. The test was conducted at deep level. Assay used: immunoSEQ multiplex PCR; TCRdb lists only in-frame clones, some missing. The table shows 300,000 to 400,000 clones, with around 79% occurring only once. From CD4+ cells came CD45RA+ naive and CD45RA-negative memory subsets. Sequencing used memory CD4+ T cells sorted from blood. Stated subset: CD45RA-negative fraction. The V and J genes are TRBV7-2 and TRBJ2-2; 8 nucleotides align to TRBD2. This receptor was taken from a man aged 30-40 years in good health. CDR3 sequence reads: CASSLALAATGELFF. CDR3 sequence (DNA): TGTGCCAGCAGCCTCGCACTAGCGGCCACCGGGGAGCTGTTTTTT.